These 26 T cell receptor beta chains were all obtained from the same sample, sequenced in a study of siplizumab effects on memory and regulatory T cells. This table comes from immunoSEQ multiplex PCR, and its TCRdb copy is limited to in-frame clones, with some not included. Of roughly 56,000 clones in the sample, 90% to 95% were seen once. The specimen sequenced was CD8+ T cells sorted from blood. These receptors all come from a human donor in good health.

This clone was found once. The CDR3 is CASSSGPGLRGDNEQFF. Written as DNA, the CDR3 is TGTGCCAGCAGCTCAGGACCGGGGCTCCGAGGCGACAATGAGCAGTTCTTC. The chain links TRBV13 to TRBJ2-1; TRBD1 or TRBD2 may be the D gene (5 bases each). The V gene's germline CDR1 is PRHDT and CDR2 FYEKMQ (reference sequence). V was clipped by 4 bases and J by 5 bases, with 21 bases between them. The CDR3 extends over 17 amino acids.

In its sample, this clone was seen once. CDR3 bases: TGTGCCAGCTCACCACCGGTCTCGCTTGGGGAGACCCAGTACTTC. It is translated as CASSPPVSLGETQYF. The chain is built from TRBV18 and TRBJ2-5; D gene ambiguous. V dropped 0 bases and J dropped 5 bases, with 13 bases sitting between them. The CDR3 consists of 15 residues. Germline V lookup: CDR1 KGHSH, CDR2 LQKENI.

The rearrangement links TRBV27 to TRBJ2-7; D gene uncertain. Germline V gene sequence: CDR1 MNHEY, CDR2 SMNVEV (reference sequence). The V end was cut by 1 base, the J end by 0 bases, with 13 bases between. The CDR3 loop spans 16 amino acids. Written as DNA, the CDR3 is TGTGCCAGCAGTTTATTCCCCTCCGAGAGCTCCTACGAGCAGTACTTC. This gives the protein CASSLFPSESSYEQYF.

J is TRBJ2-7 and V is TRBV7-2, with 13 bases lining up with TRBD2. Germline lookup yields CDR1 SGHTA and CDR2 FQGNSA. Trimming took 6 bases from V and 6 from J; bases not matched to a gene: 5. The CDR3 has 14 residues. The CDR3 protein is CASRPTSGRAEQYF. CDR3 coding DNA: TGTGCCAGCAGGCCAACTAGCGGGAGGGCCGAGCAGTACTTC.

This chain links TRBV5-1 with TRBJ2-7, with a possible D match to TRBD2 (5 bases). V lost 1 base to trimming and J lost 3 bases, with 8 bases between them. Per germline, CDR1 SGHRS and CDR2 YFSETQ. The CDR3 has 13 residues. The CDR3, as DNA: TGCGCCAGCAGCTTGTCGGGGTTCTACGAGCAGTACTTC. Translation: CASSLSGFYEQYF.

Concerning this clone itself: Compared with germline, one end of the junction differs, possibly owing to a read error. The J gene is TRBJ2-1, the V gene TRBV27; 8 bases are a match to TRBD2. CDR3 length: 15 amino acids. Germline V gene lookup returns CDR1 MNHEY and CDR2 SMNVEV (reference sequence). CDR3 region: CASSSGGRAYNEQFF. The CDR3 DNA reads TGTGCCAGCAGTTCGGGAGGGAGGGCCTATAATGAGCAGTTCTTC.

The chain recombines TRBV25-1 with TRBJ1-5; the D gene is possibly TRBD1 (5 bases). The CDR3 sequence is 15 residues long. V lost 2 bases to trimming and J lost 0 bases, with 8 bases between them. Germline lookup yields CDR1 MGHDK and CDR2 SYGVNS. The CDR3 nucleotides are TGTGCCAGCAGTGAAGACAGATATAGCAATCAGCCCCAGCATTTT. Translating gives CASSEDRYSNQPQHF.

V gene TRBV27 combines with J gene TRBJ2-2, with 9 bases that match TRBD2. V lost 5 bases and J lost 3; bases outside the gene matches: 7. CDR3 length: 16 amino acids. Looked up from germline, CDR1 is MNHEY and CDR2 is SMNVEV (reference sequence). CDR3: CASSHIAGEDTGELFF. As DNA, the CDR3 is TGTGCCAGCAGTCACATAGCGGGAGAGGACACCGGGGAGCTGTTTTTT.

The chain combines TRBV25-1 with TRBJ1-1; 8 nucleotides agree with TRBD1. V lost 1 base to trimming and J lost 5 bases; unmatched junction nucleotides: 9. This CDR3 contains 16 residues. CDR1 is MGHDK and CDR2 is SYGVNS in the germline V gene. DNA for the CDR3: TGTGCCAGCAGTGAATCCGACAGGGGAGGTTGGACTGAAGCTTTCTTT. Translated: CASSESDRGGWTEAFF. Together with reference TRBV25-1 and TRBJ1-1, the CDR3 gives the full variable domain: EADIYQTPRYLVIGTGKKITLECSQTMGHDKMYWYQQDPGMELHLIHYSYGVNSTEKGDLSSESTVSRIRTEHFPLTLESARPSHTSQYLCASSESDRGGWTEAFFGQGTRLTVV.

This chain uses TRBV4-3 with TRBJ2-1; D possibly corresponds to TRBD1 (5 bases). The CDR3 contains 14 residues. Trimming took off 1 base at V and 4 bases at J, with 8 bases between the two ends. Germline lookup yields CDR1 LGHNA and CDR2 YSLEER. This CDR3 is CASSQGAGYNEQFF. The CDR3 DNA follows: TGCGCCAGCAGCCAAGGGGCAGGGTACAATGAGCAGTTCTTC.

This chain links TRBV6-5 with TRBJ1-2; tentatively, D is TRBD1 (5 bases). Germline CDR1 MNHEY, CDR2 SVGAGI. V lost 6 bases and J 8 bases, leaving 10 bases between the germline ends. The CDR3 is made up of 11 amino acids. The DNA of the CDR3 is TGTGCCAGCAGACTCGGACAAGGCTACACCTTC. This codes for CASRLGQGYTF.

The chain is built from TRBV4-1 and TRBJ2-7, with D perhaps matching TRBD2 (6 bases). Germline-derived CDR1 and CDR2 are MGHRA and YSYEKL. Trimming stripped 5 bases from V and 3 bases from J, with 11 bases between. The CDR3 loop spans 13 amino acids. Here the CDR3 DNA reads TGCGCCAGCAGCTTTTACGGGAGCTACGAGCAGTACTTC. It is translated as CASSFYGSYEQYF.

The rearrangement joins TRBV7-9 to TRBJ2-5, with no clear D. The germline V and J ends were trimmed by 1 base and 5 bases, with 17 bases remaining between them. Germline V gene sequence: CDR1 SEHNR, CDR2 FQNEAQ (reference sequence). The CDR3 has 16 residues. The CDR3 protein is CASSLGSRHTLETQYF. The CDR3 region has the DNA TGTGCCAGCAGCTTAGGGTCAAGACATACTTTGGAGACCCAGTACTTC.

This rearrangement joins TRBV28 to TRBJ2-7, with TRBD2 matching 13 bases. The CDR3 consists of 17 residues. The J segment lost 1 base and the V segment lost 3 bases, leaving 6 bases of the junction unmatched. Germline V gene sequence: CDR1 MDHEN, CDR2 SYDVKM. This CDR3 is CASSFGGTSGASYEQYF. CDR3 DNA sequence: TGTGCCAGCAGTTTTGGAGGGACTAGCGGGGCTTCCTACGAGCAGTACTTC.

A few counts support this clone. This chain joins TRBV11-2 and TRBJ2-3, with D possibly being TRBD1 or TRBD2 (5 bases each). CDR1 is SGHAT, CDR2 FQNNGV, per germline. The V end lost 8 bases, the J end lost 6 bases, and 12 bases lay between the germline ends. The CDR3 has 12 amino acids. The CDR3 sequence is CASQLGTDTQYF. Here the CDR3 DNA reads TGTGCCAGCCAACTCGGGACCGATACGCAGTATTTT.

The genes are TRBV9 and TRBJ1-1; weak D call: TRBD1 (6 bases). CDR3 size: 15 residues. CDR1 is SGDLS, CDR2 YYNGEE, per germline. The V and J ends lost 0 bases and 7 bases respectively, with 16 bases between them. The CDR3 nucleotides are TGTGCCAGCAGCGTAGTACCAGGGGAATATAGTGAAGCTTTCTTT. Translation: CASSVVPGEYSEAFF.

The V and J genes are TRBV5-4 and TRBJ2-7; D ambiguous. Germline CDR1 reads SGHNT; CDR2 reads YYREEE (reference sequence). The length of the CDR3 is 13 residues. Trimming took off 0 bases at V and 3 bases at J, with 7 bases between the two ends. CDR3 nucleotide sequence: TGTGCCAGCAGCTTGGGATCCTACTACGAGCAGTACTTC. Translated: CASSLGSYYEQYF.

The CDR3 bases are TGTGCCTGGAGGACTAGCGGGAGTTCCGAGCAGTACTTC. Its protein product is CAWRTSGSSEQYF. V is TRBV30 and J is TRBJ2-7; 12 bases line up with TRBD2. The CDR3 runs 13 residues. The V segment lost 3 bases and the J segment 6 bases; nucleotides outside the gene matches: 3. CDR1 and CDR2 from the germline V gene are GTSNPN and SVGIG (reference sequence). Full variable domain (rest looked up from reference TRBV30 and TRBJ2-7): SQTIHQWPATLVQPVGSPLSLECTVEGTSNPNLYWYRQAAGRGLQLLFYSVGIGQISSEVPQNLSASRPQDRQFILSSKKLLLSDSGFYLCAWRTSGSSEQYFGPGTRLTVT.

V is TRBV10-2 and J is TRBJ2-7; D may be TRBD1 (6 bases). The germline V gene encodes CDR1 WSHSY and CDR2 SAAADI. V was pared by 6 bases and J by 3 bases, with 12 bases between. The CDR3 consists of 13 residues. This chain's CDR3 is CASRGASHYEQYF. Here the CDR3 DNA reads TGCGCCAGCAGGGGGGCTAGTCACTACGAGCAGTACTTC.

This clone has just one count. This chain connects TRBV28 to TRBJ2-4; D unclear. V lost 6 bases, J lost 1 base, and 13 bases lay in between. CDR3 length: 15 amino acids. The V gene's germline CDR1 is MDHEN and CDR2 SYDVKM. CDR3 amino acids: CASRKLSPAKNIQYF. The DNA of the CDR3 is TGTGCCAGCAGGAAACTCAGCCCGGCCAAAAACATTCAGTACTTC.

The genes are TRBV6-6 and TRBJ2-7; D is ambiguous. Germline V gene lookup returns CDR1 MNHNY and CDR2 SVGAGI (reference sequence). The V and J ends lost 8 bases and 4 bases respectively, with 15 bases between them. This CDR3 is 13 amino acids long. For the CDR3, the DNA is TGTGCCAGCGCCGACGTCGAAAAATACGAGCAGTACTTC. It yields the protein CASADVEKYEQYF.

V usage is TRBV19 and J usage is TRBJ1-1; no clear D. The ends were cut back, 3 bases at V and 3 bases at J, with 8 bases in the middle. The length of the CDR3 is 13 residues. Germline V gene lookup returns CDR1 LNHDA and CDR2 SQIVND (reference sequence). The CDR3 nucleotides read TGTGCCAGTAGTATCGAGGCCTACACTGAAGCTTTCTTT. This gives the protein CASSIEAYTEAFF.

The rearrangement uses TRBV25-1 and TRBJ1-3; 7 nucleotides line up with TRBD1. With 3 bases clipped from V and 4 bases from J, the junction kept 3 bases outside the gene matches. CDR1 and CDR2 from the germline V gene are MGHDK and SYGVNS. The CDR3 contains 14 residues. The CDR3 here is CASSDLDRGNTIYF. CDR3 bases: TGTGCCAGCAGTGATTTGGACAGGGGAAACACCATATATTTT. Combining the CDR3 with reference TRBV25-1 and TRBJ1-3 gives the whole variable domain EADIYQTPRYLVIGTGKKITLECSQTMGHDKMYWYQQDPGMELHLIHYSYGVNSTEKGDLSSESTVSRIRTEHFPLTLESARPSHTSQYLCASSDLDRGNTIYFGEGSWLTVV.

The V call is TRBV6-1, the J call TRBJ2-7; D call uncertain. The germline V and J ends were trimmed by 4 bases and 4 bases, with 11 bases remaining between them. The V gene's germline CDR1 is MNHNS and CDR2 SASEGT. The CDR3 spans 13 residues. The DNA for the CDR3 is TGTGCCAGCAGTGCCCGAAGGGTTTACGAGCAGTACTTC. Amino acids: CASSARRVYEQYF.

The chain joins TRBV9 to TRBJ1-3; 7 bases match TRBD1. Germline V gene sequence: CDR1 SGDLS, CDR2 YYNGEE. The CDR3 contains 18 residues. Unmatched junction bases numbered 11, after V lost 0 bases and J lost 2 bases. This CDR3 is CASSVAPSVQGAGNTIYF. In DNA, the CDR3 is TGTGCCAGCAGCGTAGCCCCCTCTGTCCAGGGGGCTGGAAACACCATATATTTT.

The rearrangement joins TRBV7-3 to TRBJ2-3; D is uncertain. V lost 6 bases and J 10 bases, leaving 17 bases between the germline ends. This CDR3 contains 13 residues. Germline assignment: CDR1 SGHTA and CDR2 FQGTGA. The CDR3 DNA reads TGTGCCAGCAGTCCCGAACATCCACAGTCGCAGTATTTT. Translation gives CASSPEHPQSQYF.